The 17 T cell receptor beta chains presented below share a single source sample, sequenced in a study of cytomegalovirus exposure and HLA in healthy donors. The PCR was carried out with 60 Vbeta primers and 13 Jbeta primers. Assay used: immunoSEQ multiplex PCR; TCRdb lists only in-frame clones, some missing. This sample yields over 100,000 clones, of which 60% to 80% are seen a single time; 5.8% belongs to the top ten. The sequencing sample was made of PBMCs. All receptors come from a man between 60 and 75 years old in good health and CMV-seropositive.

This chain connects TRBV2 to TRBJ2-7, with D unresolved. This CDR3 region has 11 residues. Germline CDR1 is SNHLY and CDR2 is FYNNEI. The V end lost 1 base, the J end lost 7 bases, and 5 bases lay between the germline ends. In DNA form, the CDR3 reads TGTGCCAGCAGTGAAGTTCCTGAGCAGTACTTC. As protein: CASSEVPEQYF.

The table lists this clone with a count of one. The chain is built from TRBV19 and TRBJ2-2; no reliable D call. The length of the CDR3 is 11 residues. Germline loops: CDR1 LNHDA, CDR2 SQIVND (reference sequence). V shed 10 bases and J shed 5 bases, with 8 bases lying between them. CDR3 sequence: CATPRTGELFF. In DNA, the CDR3 is TGTGCCACCCCTCGGACCGGGGAGCTGTTTTTT.

The chain combines TRBV6-1 with TRBJ2-1; 10 nucleotides agree with TRBD2. CDR3 length equals 15 residues. J lost 4 bases, V lost 9 bases, and 9 bases had no gene match. The V gene's germline CDR1 is MNHNS and CDR2 SASEGT. CDR3 nucleotide sequence: TGTGCCAGTGGACAGCGGGGGGGGCAGTACAATGAGCAGTTCTTC. Amino acid sequence: CASGQRGGQYNEQFF.

The rearrangement joins TRBV7-2 to TRBJ2-6; D call uncertain. The V gene's germline CDR1 is SGHTA and CDR2 FQGNSA. V lost 0 bases and J lost 0, with 12 bases in between. This CDR3 contains 18 residues. CDR3 sequence (DNA): TGTGCCAGCAGCTTAGCGCACTCCCCTACCTCTGGGGCCAACGTCCTGACTTTC. This translates into CASSLAHSPTSGANVLTF. The full variable domain, in which reference TRBV7-2 and TRBJ2-6 provide the parts outside the CDR3, is GAGVSQSPSNKVTEKGKDVELRCDPISGHTALYWYRQSLGQGLEFLIYFQGNSAPDKSGLPSDRFSAERTGGSVSTLTIQRTQQEDSAVYLCASSLAHSPTSGANVLTFGAGSRLTVL.

The J gene is TRBJ2-3, the V gene TRBV6-6; 9 bases are a match to TRBD2. V was pared by 6 bases and J by 4 bases, with 8 bases of the junction left unmatched. The CDR3 has 15 amino acids. The germline V gene encodes CDR1 MNHNY and CDR2 SVGAGI (reference sequence). The CDR3 loop reads CASRIATSGPDTQYF. The CDR3 region has the DNA TGTGCCAGCAGGATCGCGACTAGCGGCCCAGATACGCAGTATTTT.

This rearrangement joins TRBV7-9 to TRBJ1-4, with TRBD1 matching over 7 bases. Germline loops: CDR1 SEHNR, CDR2 FQNEAQ (reference sequence). The length of the CDR3 is 13 residues. The V gene end was trimmed by 6 bases and the J gene end by 8 bases; junction bases not matched to a gene: 6. The CDR3: CASRGRGNEKLFF. CDR3 nucleotides: TGTGCCAGCAGGGGCAGGGGGAACGAAAAACTGTTTTTT.

The sample holds a few counts of this clone. V is TRBV5-4 and J is TRBJ2-1; D might be TRBD2 (5 bases). Trimming took 0 bases from V and 7 from J, leaving 14 bases between them. The CDR3 length is 15 residues. Germline V gene sequence: CDR1 SGHNT, CDR2 YYREEE (reference sequence). CDR3 in amino acids: CASSLDGRGWNEQFF. For the CDR3, the DNA is TGTGCCAGCAGCTTGGACGGTCGAGGGTGGAATGAGCAGTTCTTC.

The rearrangement joins TRBV19 to TRBJ1-6; a weak D match, TRBD1 (5 bases). Trimming removed 7 bases from V and 2 bases from J, with 12 bases in between. CDR1 LNHDA and CDR2 SQIVND come from the germline V gene (reference sequence). The CDR3 consists of 15 residues. Here the CDR3 reads CASNSGGAYNSPLHF. Here the CDR3 DNA reads TGTGCCAGTAACTCGGGGGGGGCCTATAATTCACCCCTCCACTTT.

The J gene is TRBJ2-5, the V gene TRBV10-1, with TRBD1 matching 7 bases. The CDR3 covers 15 residues. From germline, CDR1 is WNHNN and CDR2 SYGVQD (reference sequence). V lost 2 bases to trimming and J lost 3 bases; unmatched junction nucleotides: 6. The chain's CDR3 is CASSERAGGEETQYF. The CDR3 DNA sequence: TGCGCCAGCAGTGAGAGGGCAGGGGGAGAAGAGACCCAGTACTTC.

V and J are TRBV19 and TRBJ2-2, with 9 nucleotides matching TRBD1. The CDR3 loop spans 16 amino acids. The V and J ends lost 5 bases and 5 bases, in that order; junction bases with no gene match: 9. Germline CDR1 LNHDA, CDR2 SQIVND (reference sequence). CDR3 nucleotides: TGTGCCAGTAGTCCGGGACAGGGCCAGGGGACCGGGGAGCTGTTTTTT. Protein sequence: CASSPGQGQGTGELFF.

The gene calls are TRBV5-1 and TRBJ2-2, with 8 bases that match TRBD1. The CDR3 runs 16 residues. Germline V lookup: CDR1 SGHRS, CDR2 YFSETQ. With 2 bases clipped from V and 6 bases from J, the junction kept 9 bases outside the gene matches. This CDR3 reads CASSFASGGLPGELFF. As DNA, the CDR3 is TGCGCCAGCAGCTTCGCTTCAGGGGGCCTACCCGGGGAGCTGTTTTTT.

This rearrangement joins TRBV27 to TRBJ2-7; 13 bases fit TRBD2. J lost 5 bases, V lost 11 bases, and 18 bases had no gene match. The CDR3 has 17 amino acids. Germline V lookup: CDR1 MNHEY, CDR2 SMNVEV (reference sequence). DNA of the CDR3: TGTGCCCCTCGTTCGGGACTAGCGGGGAAATCGGGGAACGAGCAGTACTTC. Translated, it gives CAPRSGLAGKSGNEQYF.

The chain recombines TRBV4-1 with TRBJ1-6; D is possibly TRBD1 (6 bases). Per germline, CDR1 MGHRA and CDR2 YSYEKL. The CDR3 runs to 16 residues. Trimming left V 4 bases short and J 7 bases short, with 17 bases between. CDR3 protein: CASSPARGERNSPLHF. The CDR3 DNA reads as TGCGCCAGCAGCCCGGCCAGGGGAGAACGAAATTCACCCCTCCACTTT.

This chain's CDR3 is CASSHRSSGGDEQYF. The CDR3 nucleotides read TGCGCCAGCAGCCATAGGTCTAGCGGGGGAGATGAGCAGTACTTC. The chain joins TRBV4-1 to TRBJ2-7; 10 bases are a match to TRBD2. The ends lost 3 bases at V and 7 bases at J; junction bases unmatched: 9. This CDR3 region has 15 residues. Germline assignment: CDR1 MGHRA and CDR2 YSYEKL.

The rearrangement joins TRBV10-1 to TRBJ2-6; 8 bases fit TRBD1. Germline loops: CDR1 WNHNN, CDR2 SYGVQD (reference sequence). There are 17 residues in the CDR3. V lost 3 bases to trimming and J lost 1 base; unmatched junction nucleotides: 5. This CDR3 is CASSDGQGASGANVLTF. The CDR3 coding sequence is TGCGCCAGCAGTGACGGACAGGGCGCGTCTGGGGCCAACGTCCTGACTTTC.

The J gene is TRBJ1-5, the V gene TRBV5-8, with D unresolved. V was clipped by 4 bases and J by 3 bases, with 2 bases between them. Germline values: CDR1 SGHTS, CDR2 YDEGEE. This CDR3 has 11 amino acids. DNA for the CDR3: TGTGCCAGCAGCCACAATCAGCCCCAGCATTTT. It translates to CASSHNQPQHF.

Note on this clone: An end of the junction does not agree with germline; a read error may underlie this. The genes are TRBV5-1 and TRBJ2-7; a weak D match, TRBD2 (5 bases). Germline V gene sequence: CDR1 SGHRS, CDR2 YFSETQ. This CDR3 is built from 12 residues. The DNA for the CDR3 is TGCGCCAGCAGTAAGGACTCCTCCGAGCAGTACTTC. It encodes CASSKDSSEQYF.